This T cell receptor beta chain was sequenced during a study of T cell clones after liver transplantation. Whole-study context: Graft-donor-reactive sequences were compared with third-party-reactive TCRbeta sequences from pre-transplant mixed lymphocyte reactions.

Whole-study findings and limits: The donor-reactive repertoire was only partly measurable in a couple of subjects, lacking donor cells.

Points on this clone: The antigen is undetermined.

The CDR3 runs 19 residues. Trimming removed 1 base from V and 0 bases from J; junction bases left unmatched: 14. Germline assignment: CDR1 SGHTA and CDR2 FQGNSA. The method was immunoSEQ multiplex PCR; TCRdb's version includes in-frame clones alone and lacks a portion of them. The repertoire holds about 120,000 clones, with 90% as singletons. Specimen: CD4+ T cells from blood, collected 12 months after liver transplant. The source of this sequence is a human patient who received a liver transplant. Part of the T cells may come from the graft donor. The chain uses TRBV7-2 and TRBJ2-7, with TRBD1 identical over 8 bases. In nucleotides, the CDR3 is TGTGCCAGCAGCTTAGTTGGGTTTGGGACAGGTGCTGGCTCCTACGAGCAGTACTTC. It codes for CASSLVGFGTGAGSYEQYF.